These T cell receptor beta chains were read from a single sample in a study of blood T cell repertoires in COVID-19. Generated by immunoSEQ multiplex PCR, the TCRdb table keeps only in-frame clones and is missing some. Of under 60,000 clones in the sample, about 80% are singletons; the top ten hold about 3.2%. Sequencing used peripheral blood. All receptors come from a man in his 60s with acute or convalescent COVID-19. Each CDR3 is given without its conserved first and last residue. A D gene is named only where the DNA matches it firmly.

j_gene,d_gene,v_gene,len,CDR3aa
TRBJ2-1,NA,TRBV14,13,ASSQDHSFYNEQF
TRBJ1-2,TRBD1,TRBV4-1,13,ASSQVAGGNYGYT
TRBJ2-7,TRBD1,TRBV14,12,ASSLMTGNYEQY
TRBJ1-2,TRBD1,TRBV24-1,13,ATSAQDRTLLAST
TRBJ2-3,NA,TRBV12-5,11,ASGLSPLDTQY
TRBJ1-5,NA,TRBV10-3,12,AIIFDSNNQPQH
TRBJ2-3,TRBD1,TRBV11-2,15,ASSQGAAGSLTDTQY
TRBJ1-1,NA,TRBV19,11,AVAAGKNTEAF
TRBJ1-2,TRBD1,TRBV14,12,ASSPRAGGHGYT
TRBJ2-7,TRBD1,TRBV5-8,12,ASSPRTGTYEQY
TRBJ2-7,NA,TRBV27,15,ASSLSFLRREHYEQY
TRBJ1-2,NA,TRBV25-1,11,ASSSDSDYGYT
TRBJ1-1,TRBD1,TRBV29-1,12,SVVNTGGNTEAF
TRBJ2-1,TRBD2,TRBV4-1,14,ASSQDRAGGLREQF
TRBJ1-4,NA,TRBV4-1,15,ASSPRLGSLDFEKLF
TRBJ2-7,NA,TRBV7-9,14,ASTSGLHSNPYEQY
TRBJ2-6,NA,TRBV5-4,13,ASQERSSGANVLT
TRBJ2-3,NA,TRBV19,12,ASSPRESTDTQY
TRBJ2-1,NA,TRBV5-1,8,ASTYYEQF
TRBJ2-3,NA,TRBV15,12,ATYNLYSTDTQY
TRBJ2-7,TRBD1,TRBV27,12,ASSPGTDFYEQY
TRBJ1-2,NA,TRBV7-2,11,ASSSTGGGGYT
TRBJ1-6,TRBD1,TRBV30,14,AWSVQGGMANSPLH
TRBJ1-2,TRBD1,TRBV27,13,ASSPYEGAGDGYT
TRBJ2-1,NA,TRBV7-3,10,ASSLRMGEQF
TRBJ1-2,TRBD1,TRBV5-4,12,ASSRDSLNYGYT
TRBJ1-1,NA,TRBV12-3/TRBV12-4,11,ASSLLGATEAF
TRBJ2-2,TRBD2,TRBV20-1,14,SASRSGTSGTGELF
TRBJ2-5,TRBD2,TRBV5-1,14,ASSLALAGGQETQY
TRBJ2-7,NA,TRBV30,12,AWSSAGGGYEQY
TRBJ2-3,TRBD2,TRBV19,15,ASSRGSGGLSTDTQY